The clone carrying this TCR beta chain was counted many times. The target antigen is unknown. This entry is derived from a study of CD8 T cells in ankylosing spondylitis. The V gene lost 6 bases and the J gene lost 0 bases, with 12 bases spanning the gap. This CDR3 region has 14 residues. From germline, CDR1 is SQVTM and CDR2 ANQGSEA. In TCRdb, the 5' RACE reads were re-called with MiXCR into one record per CDR3 protein. Among some 840,000 distinct CDR3 sequences listed, approximately 12% were seen once. Findings of the study overall: Significant enrichment of disease-linked clones was reported in matched ankylosing spondylitis synovial fluid. Eight highly homologous variants formed a TCR beta motif that appeared characteristic of ankylosing spondylitis blood.

The receptor was isolated from a male donor with ankylosing spondylitis. The chain links TRBV29-1 to TRBJ1-3; D is undetermined. What was sequenced was blood, either unsorted or a sorted T cell fraction (not recorded which). The CDR3 DNA reads TGCAGCGTGGCGACTGCTTACTCTGGAAACACCATATATTTT. Translated, it gives CSVATAYSGNTIYF. Based on the CDR3 plus reference TRBV29-1 and TRBJ1-3, the full variable domain is SAVISQKPSRDICQRGTSLTIQCQVDSQVTMMFWYRQQPGQSLTLIATANQGSEATYESGFVIDKFPISRPNLTFSTLTVSNMSPEDSSIYLCSVATAYSGNTIYFGEGSWLTVV.